This T cell receptor (beta chain) appears in the sequencing data of a study of neurological immune-mediated disorders. The sample holds a few counts of this clonotype. TCRdb re-analysed the 5' RACE reads in MiXCR, keeping a single row per CDR3 protein. The sample has about 29,000 distinct CDR3 sequences; roughly 12% are singletons. The CDR3 runs 15 residues. The germline V and J ends were trimmed by 4 bases and 4 bases, with 15 bases remaining between them. Per germline, CDR1 SGHRS and CDR2 YFSETQ. The source of this sequence is a man aged 55 to 70 in good health. The rearrangement uses TRBV5-1 and TRBJ2-1; D gene ambiguous. The specimen was PBMCs. This CDR3 is CASSPDGWRYNEQFF. The CDR3, as DNA: TGCGCCAGCAGCCCAGACGGTTGGCGGTACAATGAGCAGTTCTTC.